A selection of T cell receptor beta chains follows, all from one sample in a study of CD8+CD57+ T cells in acquired aplastic anemia. TCRdb processed the reads anew with MiXCR; each CDR3 protein has one entry. The data show fewer than 250,000 distinct CDR3 sequences, about 44% seen once. Sample: sorted CD4+, CD8+, or CD8+CD57+ T cells (not recorded which) from PBMCs. The receptors here all came from a human donor with aplastic anemia. CDR3s include the opening cysteine and the closing phenylalanine or tryptophan. D genes are given only for firm matches. Clone size appears in some rows only: once, few, many, or a class for an expanded clone.

clone size,V gene,D gene,J gene,CDR3 protein,CDR3 DNA
.,TRBV25-1,.,TRBJ2-3,CASSPPQTPGDTQYF,TGTGCCAGCAGTCCGCCTCAGACCCCGGGGGATACGCAGTATTTT
.,TRBV7-3,.,TRBJ1-1,CASSLTGNNEAFF,TGTGCCAGCAGCTTAACGGGGAACAATGAAGCTTTCTTT
.,TRBV19,.,TRBJ2-7,CASSIQGLGPYEQYF,TGTGCCAGTAGTATTCAGGGGTTAGGCCCCTACGAGCAGTACTTC
.,TRBV7-2,.,TRBJ1-4,CASSPPGGRGGAATNEKLFF,TGTGCCAGCAGCCCCCCTGGGGGGCGGGGGGGCGCGGCAACTAATGAAAAACTGTTTTTT
.,TRBV7-2,.,TRBJ1-6,CASSPDGGGGSPLHF,TGTGCCAGCAGCCCGGACGGAGGCGGGGGTTCACCCCTCCACTTT
.,TRBV6-1,.,TRBJ1-2,CASSATGFKRDYGYTF,TGTGCCAGCAGCGCCACGGGGTTTAAAAGGGACTATGGCTACACCTTC
.,TRBV15,TRBD1,TRBJ2-3,CATSRGSQGADTQYF,TGTGCCACCAGCAGAGGGTCACAGGGGGCAGATACGCAGTATTTT
many,TRBV7-8,TRBD1,TRBJ1-6,CASSLVGQPNSPLHF,TGTGCCAGCAGCTTAGTGGGACAGCCCAATTCACCCCTCCACTTT
.,TRBV12-3/TRBV12-4,.,TRBJ2-1,CAGSYWDFYNEQFF,TGTGCCGGCAGTTACTGGGACTTCTACAATGAGCAGTTCTTC
.,TRBV29-1,TRBD1,TRBJ1-2,CSAMTGDSSYGYTF,TGCAGCGCCATGACAGGGGACTCTTCTTATGGCTACACCTTC
many,TRBV25-1,TRBD2,TRBJ2-1,CASSDPGGLNEQFF,TGTGCCAGCAGTGATCCGGGAGGTCTCAATGAGCAGTTCTTC
few,TRBV6-5,.,TRBJ2-4,CASEGGEKNIQYF,TGTGCCAGCGAAGGCGGTGAAAAAAACATTCAGTACTTC
many,TRBV28,.,TRBJ2-7,CASSRESYEQYF,TGTGCCAGCAGTAGAGAATCCTACGAGCAGTACTTC
few,TRBV10-3,.,TRBJ1-2,CAISVQEDGYTF,TGTGCCATCAGTGTCCAGGAGGATGGCTACACCTTC
.,TRBV7-9,.,TRBJ2-5,CASSPHGGDRETQYF,TGTGCTAGCAGCCCGCACGGTGGGGACCGGGAGACCCAGTACTTC
.,TRBV20-1,.,TRBJ1-1,CSAGREQRAFF,TGCAGTGCTGGTAGGGAGCAGAGAGCTTTCTTT
.,TRBV19,.,TRBJ1-2,CASSMARDLGNYGYTF,TGTGCCAGTAGTATGGCCCGGGACCTGGGGAACTATGGCTACACCTTC
many,TRBV2,TRBD2,TRBJ2-3,CASSGGGSTDTQYF,TGTGCCTCCAGCGGGGGGGGCAGCACAGATACGCAGTATTTT
.,TRBV7-9,TRBD2,TRBJ2-7,CASSPGGGAVTYEQYF,TGTGCCAGCAGCCCCGGGGGAGGGGCCGTAACCTACGAGCAGTACTTC
.,TRBV20-1,.,TRBJ2-3,CSRKSTDTQYF,TGCAGTCGTAAGTCCACAGATACGCAGTATTTT
.,TRBV11-2,TRBD1,TRBJ2-7,CASSEWTGDEQYF,TGTGCCAGCAGCGAATGGACAGGGGATGAGCAGTACTTC
once,TRBV19,.,TRBJ1-2,CASSTPGPLGYTF,TGTGCCAGTAGTACACCGGGACCTCTTGGCTACACCTTC
.,TRBV10-3,TRBD1,TRBJ2-7,CAISDGTGETQYF,TGTGCCATCAGTGACGGGACAGGGGAAACGCAGTACTTC
.,TRBV2,TRBD1,TRBJ2-2,CASSGTGLNTGELFF,TGTGCCAGCAGTGGGACAGGGTTGAACACCGGGGAGCTGTTTTTT
many,TRBV9,.,TRBJ2-7,CASSEGGSGYEQYF,TGTGCCAGCAGCGAGGGGGGTAGCGGCTACGAGCAGTACTTC
once,TRBV6-1,.,TRBJ1-5,CASSWTPDQPQHF,TGTGCCAGCAGTTGGACACCTGATCAGCCCCAGCATTTT